This TCR beta chain was retrieved from a study of T cell repertoires in MIS-A myocarditis. This clone was detected only a few times. With 6 bases clipped from V and 6 bases from J, the junction kept 15 bases outside the gene matches. Germline lookup yields CDR1 SNHLY and CDR2 FYNNEI. The CDR3 spans 18 residues. Data came from immunoSEQ multiplex PCR; TCRdb stores just in-frame clones and leaves some out. The sample consists of several thousand clones, approximately 81% of them appearing once. This TCR came from a man younger than 30 with fulminant myocarditis from multisystem inflammatory syndrome in adults (MIS-A) after COVID-19. The chain employs TRBV2 and TRBJ1-6; 9 nucleotides match TRBD1. Sequenced input: right inferior lung lobe tissue obtained at autopsy. The CDR3 is CASSVDRGSFKSNSPLHF. The CDR3 nucleotides read TGTGCCAGCAGCGTAGACAGGGGGTCATTTAAAAGTAATTCACCCCTCCACTTT.